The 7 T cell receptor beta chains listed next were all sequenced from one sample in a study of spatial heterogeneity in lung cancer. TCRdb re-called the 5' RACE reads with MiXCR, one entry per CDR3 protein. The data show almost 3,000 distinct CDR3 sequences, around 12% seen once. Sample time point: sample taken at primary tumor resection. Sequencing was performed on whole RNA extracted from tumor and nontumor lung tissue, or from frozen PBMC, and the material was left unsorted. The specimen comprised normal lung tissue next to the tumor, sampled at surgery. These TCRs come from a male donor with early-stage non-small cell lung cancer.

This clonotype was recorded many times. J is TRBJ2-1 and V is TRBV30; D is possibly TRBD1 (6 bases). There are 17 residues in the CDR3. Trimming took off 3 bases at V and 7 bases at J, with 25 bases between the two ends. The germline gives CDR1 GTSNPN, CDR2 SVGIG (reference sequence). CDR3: CAWSSFVGQGSLNEQFF. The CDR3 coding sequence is TGTGCCTGGAGCTCCTTCGTTGGGCAGGGGAGCCTTAATGAGCAGTTCTTC.

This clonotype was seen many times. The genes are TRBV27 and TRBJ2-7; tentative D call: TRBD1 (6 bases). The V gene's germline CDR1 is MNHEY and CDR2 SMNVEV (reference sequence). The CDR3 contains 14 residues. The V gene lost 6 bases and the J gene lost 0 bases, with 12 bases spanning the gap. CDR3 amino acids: CASSPGTNSYEQYF. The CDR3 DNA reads TGTGCCAGCAGCCCCGGGACAAACTCCTACGAGCAGTACTTC.

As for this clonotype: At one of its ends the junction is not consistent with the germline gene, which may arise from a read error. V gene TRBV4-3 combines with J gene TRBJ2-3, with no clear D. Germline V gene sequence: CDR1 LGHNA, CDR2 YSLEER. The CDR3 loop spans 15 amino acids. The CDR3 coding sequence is TGTGCCAGCAGCTTAGGAGTGTTGGGCACAGATACGCAGTATTTT. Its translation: CASSLGVLGTDTQYF.

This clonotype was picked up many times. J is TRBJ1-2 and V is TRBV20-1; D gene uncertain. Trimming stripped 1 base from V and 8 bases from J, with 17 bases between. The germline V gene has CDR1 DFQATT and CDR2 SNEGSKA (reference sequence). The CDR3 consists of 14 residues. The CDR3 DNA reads TGCAGTGCTAGAGTCCCCGGGATCGGCCGCGGCTACACCTTC. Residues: CSARVPGIGRGYTF.

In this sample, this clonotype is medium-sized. Here the CDR3 reads CASSLQGSAGHNEQFF. The CDR3 coding sequence is TGTGCCAGCAGCTTACAGGGATCGGCAGGGCACAATGAGCAGTTCTTC. The chain couples TRBV7-8 to TRBJ2-1, with D maybe TRBD1 (5 bases). Germline assignment: CDR1 SGHVS and CDR2 FQNEAQ. Trimming cost V 2 bases and J 5 bases, with 16 bases left between them. This CDR3 spans 16 amino acids.

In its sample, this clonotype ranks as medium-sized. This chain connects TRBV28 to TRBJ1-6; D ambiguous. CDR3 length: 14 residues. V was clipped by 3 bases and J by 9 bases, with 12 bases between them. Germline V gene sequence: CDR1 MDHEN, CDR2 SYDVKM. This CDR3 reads CASSLNSIVSPLHF. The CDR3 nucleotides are TGTGCCAGCAGTTTGAACAGTATAGTTTCACCCCTCCACTTT.

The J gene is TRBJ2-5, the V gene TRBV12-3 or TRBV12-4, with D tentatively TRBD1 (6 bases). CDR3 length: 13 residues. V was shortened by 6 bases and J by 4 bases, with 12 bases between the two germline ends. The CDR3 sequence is CASSRDMRETQYF. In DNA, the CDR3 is TGTGCCAGCAGCCGGGACATGAGAGAGACCCAGTACTTC.